Each of the 4 T cell receptor beta chains below was sequenced from the same sample in a study of monozygotic twins with inflammatory bowel disease. TCRdb reworked the 5' RACE reads into one entry per CDR3 protein, no DNA. The table lists more than 95,000 distinct CDR3 sequences. The sequencing input was blood. These receptors came from a human donor with ulcerative colitis or Crohn's disease, or a healthy co-twin of an affected twin (not recorded which).

The J gene is TRBJ2-2, the V gene TRBV25-1; checking the TCRdb D call of TRBD1 is not possible without DNA. Germline lookup yields CDR1 MGHDK and CDR2 SYGVNS. CDR3 size: 15 residues. The CDR3 protein is CASSEGGSNTGELFF.

V is TRBV20-1 and J is TRBJ2-5; TCRdb's D gene call, TRBD2, goes unchecked for lack of DNA. This CDR3 is built from 13 residues. CDR1 DFQATT and CDR2 SNEGSKA come from the germline V gene (reference sequence). The CDR3 sequence: CSALSPPGETQYF.

J is TRBJ1-5 and V is TRBV7-3; TCRdb proposes TRBD1, but this gene call is untestable without DNA. The length of the CDR3 is 18 residues. CDR1 is SGHTA, CDR2 FQGTGA, per germline. CDR3 loop: CASSSNPSGREKDQPQHF.

The V and J genes are TRBV5-4 and TRBJ1-5; TCRdb outputs TRBD1, but without DNA this stays unchecked. Per germline, CDR1 SGHNT and CDR2 YYREEE (reference sequence). The CDR3 extends over 15 amino acids. CDR3 sequence: CASSLQDRGNQPQHF.